The T cell receptor beta chain under discussion was sequenced for a study of early T cells in non-severe SARS-CoV-2 infection (dated by TCRdb to 2020 to 2022). Study-wide context: Because TCR sequencing relied on bulk RNA taken from unsorted whole blood, pairing of alpha and beta chains was not possible. Broad study findings and their caveats: VDJdb matching was skewed toward anti-spike CD8 responses, so virus-specific expansions were likely underestimated and private and CD4 specificities were missed.

A note on this clonotype: The antigen it binds to is not known. It has no much larger one-base neighbor in the sample; base qualities were not kept.

CDR1 and CDR2, per the germline V gene, are MDHEN and SYDVKM. The CDR3 starts with the cysteine, ends with the phenylalanine, and has 14 residues. Here the CDR3 DNA is all that survives: 42 bases in frame from base 1. The germline V and J ends show losses of 8 bases and 5 bases respectively, and no gene match explains 9 bases of the junction. Set within a cohort of healthcare workers in London, UK, this nested case-control study involved weekly PCR testing of nasopharyngeal swabs along with blood sampling. Healthcare workers were enrolled in the week of the UK lockdown, from 23 to 31 March 2020, and were followed every week for up to roughly 15 weeks. Library preparation used 5' RACE. The instrument was a NextSeq 500. In the TCR library protocol, unique molecular identifiers were attached to individual cDNA molecules to correct for PCR bias and sequencing error. TCR alpha and beta chains were both sequenced, and the abundances of alpha and beta sequences in each sample were closely correlated with each other. The study's own analysis went as follows. Decombinator V4 was used to annotate the V gene, J gene and CDR3 of the TCR sequences. TCRs were defined as expanded if a significant change between any two time points was detected under a Poisson model with p below 0.0001. TCR abundances were normalised to the total number of TCRs sequenced in each sample and reported as counts per million. MAIT TCRs were defined by TRAV1-2 paired with TRAJ12, TRAJ20 or TRAJ33, and iNKT TCRs by TRAV10 paired with TRAJ18. A search of VDJdb, accessed on 1 November 2021, was run for TCRs annotated to CMV, EBV and SARS-CoV-2, with TCRs annotated for multiple antigens excluded. TCRdb cleaned the public reads at Q25 with fastp, built clones with MiXCR and kept in-frame beta chains. Under each unique CDR3 protein, matching rows form one entry showing the most common genes and DNA. What appears here as the V and J calls and clone size reflects TCRdb's work, not the paper's. For this sample there are tens of thousands of distinct CDR3 sequences; around 15% appear just once. Of the sample, around 5.8% falls within the top ten clones.

Material for sequencing was whole blood. The sequence was collected from an adult who was a healthcare worker with PCR-confirmed SARS-CoV-2 infection or an uninfected control (not recorded which). The sequence joins TRBV28 to TRBJ2-5; 9 middle bases align to TRBD1. The CDR3 region has the sequence CASSGTGMMETQYF. Read as DNA, the sequence is TGTGCCAGCTCCGGGACAGGGATGATGGAGACCCAGTACTTC.